These 15 T cell receptor beta chains were sequenced from one sample in a study of OX40 agonist ivuxolimab in advanced cancers. Libraries were prepared by immunoSEQ multiplex PCR; TCRdb keeps only in-frame clonotypes and omits some of them. The sample includes tens of thousands of clones, over 75% of them seen just once. This specimen was CD4+ or CD8+ T cells sorted from blood, taken in a trial of the OX40 agonist ivuxolimab. The origin of the receptors is an adult with an advanced solid tumor such as melanoma, head and neck, liver or kidney cancer.

The V gene is TRBV11-2, the J gene TRBJ2-7; TRBD2 might be the D (5 bases). The V and J ends lost 1 base and 0 bases respectively, with 10 bases between them. This CDR3 is 15 amino acids long. Germline loops: CDR1 SGHAT, CDR2 FQNNGV. This chain's CDR3 is CASSLGSVYSYEQYF. The CDR3, as DNA: TGTGCCAGCAGCTTAGGTAGCGTCTACTCCTACGAGCAGTACTTC.

The CDR3 DNA sequence: TGTGCCAGCAGATACCAGCCGGCGCGGGGGAGTGACAAGCAGTACTTC. Encoded protein: CASRYQPARGSDKQYF. This sequence joins TRBV2 and TRBJ2-7, with 7 nucleotides matching TRBD2. This CDR3 comprises 16 residues. Germline V gene sequence: CDR1 SNHLY, CDR2 FYNNEI. V lost 6 bases to trimming and J lost 8 bases; unmatched junction nucleotides: 19.

A remark on this clone: Mismatch with germline at one junction end may stem from a read error. This chain uses TRBV7-3 with TRBJ2-2; 7 nucleotides agree with TRBD1. There are 13 residues in the CDR3. In germline, CDR1 is SGHTA, CDR2 FQGTGA. CDR3 amino acids: CASRQGQHRGAVF. CDR3 sequence (DNA): TGTGCCAGCAGACAGGGGCAGCACCGGGGAGCTGTTTTT.

V and J are TRBV4-1 and TRBJ2-7; D unresolved. Trimming took off 1 base at V and 7 bases at J, with 11 bases between the two ends. From germline, CDR1 is MGHRA and CDR2 YSYEKL. The CDR3 has 13 amino acids. In DNA form, the CDR3 reads TGCGCCAGCAGCCAAGGGTTTGTGGGGGAGCAGTACTTC. It encodes CASSQGFVGEQYF.

The chain couples TRBV7-9 to TRBJ1-5, with 12 bases aligning to TRBD1. This CDR3 spans 14 amino acids. Trimming took 6 bases from V and 15 from J; bases not matched to a gene: 12. Germline V CDR1 and CDR2: SEHNR, FQNEAQ (reference sequence). CDR3 DNA sequence: TGTGCCAGCAGTTGGGACAGGGGGCATAACACAGTGCATTTT. Amino acid sequence: CASSWDRGHNTVHF. Complete variable domain (other parts from reference TRBV7-9 and TRBJ1-5): DTGVSQNPRHKITKRGQNVTFRCDPISEHNRLYWYRQTLGQGPEFLTYFQNEAQLEKSRLLSDRFSAERPKGSFSTLEIQRTEQGDSAMYLCASSWDRGHNTVHFGDGTRLSIL.

This clone was observed a single time. The chain links TRBV4-1 to TRBJ2-7; the match to TRBD2 covers 9 bases. CDR3 size: 17 residues. Germline V CDR1 and CDR2: MGHRA, YSYEKL. Trimming cost V 0 bases and J 1 base; bases outside gene matches: 7. The CDR3 here is CASSQDGIAGESYEQYF. The CDR3, as DNA: TGCGCCAGCAGCCAAGATGGGATAGCGGGGGAGTCCTACGAGCAGTACTTC.

The rearrangement links TRBV19 to TRBJ1-5, with a possible D match to TRBD1 (6 bases). CDR1 LNHDA and CDR2 SQIVND come from the germline V gene (reference sequence). The V end was cut by 7 bases, the J end by 7 bases, with 14 bases between. This CDR3 contains 13 residues. The CDR3 spells CASIPGAGQPQHF. The CDR3 DNA is TGTGCCAGTATTCCAGGGGCTGGGCAGCCCCAGCATTTT.

This chain connects TRBV4-2 to TRBJ1-4; D ambiguous. The CDR3 is 16 amino acids. Germline V gene sequence: CDR1 LGHNA, CDR2 YNFKEQ. V was clipped by 3 bases and J by 5 bases, with 16 bases between them. CDR3 sequence reads: CASSHTPGDLNEKLFF. The CDR3 DNA reads as TGTGCCAGCAGCCACACCCCCGGGGATCTCAATGAAAAACTGTTTTTT.

V usage is TRBV7-2 and J usage is TRBJ1-2; a weak D match, TRBD1 (5 bases). Trimming stripped 5 bases from V and 1 base from J, with 14 bases between. The CDR3 is 15 residues long. Per germline, CDR1 SGHTA and CDR2 FQGNSA. The CDR3 DNA reads TGTGCCAGCAGCCTCCGGACAACTTTTAACTATGGCTACACCTTC. It encodes CASSLRTTFNYGYTF. Variable domain in full (rest from reference TRBV7-2 and TRBJ1-2): GAGVSQSPSNKVTEKGKDVELRCDPISGHTALYWYRQSLGQGLEFLIYFQGNSAPDKSGLPSDRFSAERTGGSVSTLTIQRTQQEDSAVYLCASSLRTTFNYGYTFGSGTRLTVV.

The chain has TRBV5-4 and TRBJ1-2, with TRBD1 identical over 9 bases. This CDR3 is 15 amino acids long. V lost 4 bases, J lost 3 bases, and 7 bases stayed unmatched. Germline CDR1 is SGHNT and CDR2 is YYREEE (reference sequence). CDR3 sequence reads: CASSLPGQGHYGYTF. As DNA, the CDR3 is TGTGCCAGCAGCCTTCCGGGACAGGGTCACTATGGCTACACCTTC.

The rearrangement uses TRBV7-8 and TRBJ2-1, with D maybe TRBD2 (5 bases). V was cut by 5 bases and J by 0 bases, with 14 bases left in between. Germline CDR1 reads SGHVS; CDR2 reads FQNEAQ. The CDR3 is 16 residues long. CDR3 residues: CASSPPGSRSYNEQFF. In nucleotides, the CDR3 is TGTGCCAGCAGCCCTCCGGGATCCCGCTCCTACAATGAGCAGTTCTTC. The full variable domain, completed using reference TRBV7-8 and TRBJ2-1, is GAGVSQSPRYKVAKRGQDVALRCDPISGHVSLFWYQQALGQGPEFLTYFQNEAQLDKSGLPSDRFFAERPEGSVSTLKIQRTQQEDSAVYLCASSPPGSRSYNEQFFGPGTRLTVL.

The rearrangement uses TRBV7-7 and TRBJ1-5; D call uncertain. Trimming cost V 1 base and J 5 bases, with 6 bases left between them. Germline CDR1 is SSHAT and CDR2 is FNYEAQ (reference sequence). This CDR3 comprises 13 residues. The CDR3 protein is CASSLGPYQPQHF. In DNA form, the CDR3 reads TGTGCCAGCAGCTTAGGACCGTATCAGCCCCAGCATTTT.

By proportion, this clone is medium-sized. The gene calls are TRBV4-1 and TRBJ2-3; D perhaps matches TRBD1 (6 bases). CDR1 is MGHRA and CDR2 is YSYEKL in the germline V gene. The CDR3 sequence is 16 residues long. V was clipped by 0 bases and J by 4 bases, with 14 bases between them. The CDR3 DNA reads as TGCGCCAGCAGCCAAGAATTTCAGGGGAAGGCAGATACGCAGTATTTT. It codes for CASSQEFQGKADTQYF.

The chain links TRBV9 to TRBJ1-6; D gene uncertain. V lost 0 bases, J lost 2 bases, and 15 bases lay in between. The germline gives CDR1 SGDLS, CDR2 YYNGEE. The CDR3 has 18 amino acids. The CDR3 DNA reads TGTGCCAGCAGCGTAGGTCCTCCAACGGTCACCTATAATTCACCCCTCCACTTT. Translating it yields CASSVGPPTVTYNSPLHF.

The rearrangement uses TRBV5-6 and TRBJ2-5, with a possible D match to TRBD2 (7 bases). The germline V gene encodes CDR1 SGHDT and CDR2 YYEEEE. This CDR3 contains 16 residues. Trimming removed 0 bases from V and 5 bases from J, with 17 bases in between. CDR3 nucleotides: TGTGCCAGCAGCTTGGTTGGGGGGGCCCTCCGGGAGACCCAGTACTTC. Its protein product is CASSLVGGALRETQYF.